The clone carrying this TCR beta chain was seen at least ten times. Germline V gene lookup returns CDR1 LGHNA and CDR2 YSLEER. The CDR3 is 15 amino acids. V lost 4 bases, J lost 5 bases, and 10 bases stayed unmatched. The sample comes from a study of neurological immune-mediated disorders. MiXCR, applied by TCRdb to the 5' RACE reads, yields one record per CDR3 protein. The sample records tens of thousands of distinct CDR3 sequences, roughly 15% being singletons. What was sequenced was PBMCs. The chain couples TRBV4-3 to TRBJ2-7; 8 bases match TRBD2. The TCR comes from an older man in good health. In DNA form, the CDR3 reads TGCGCCAGCAGCCGGGCGGACGGGGGGGGCCACGAGCAGTACTTC. This translates into CASSRADGGGHEQYF.